Sequencing of this T cell receptor (beta chain) was carried out in a study of blood T cell repertoires in COVID-19. Using immunoSEQ multiplex PCR, the repertoire was profiled, and TCRdb retains in-frame clones only, with some absent. The sample holds approximately 120,000 clones, less than 90% seen once. The CDR3 spans 13 residues. The ends were cut back, 7 bases at V and 5 bases at J, with 14 bases in the middle. CDR1 SQVTM and CDR2 ANQGSEA come from the germline V gene. Specimen: peripheral blood. The V gene is TRBV29-1, the J gene TRBJ2-2, with D possibly being TRBD1 (5 bases). The sequence was collected from a woman aged 60-75 years with acute or convalescent COVID-19. CDR3 DNA sequence: TGCAGCGGGACATATGAAGTGACCGGGGAGCTGTTTTTT. It codes for CSGTYEVTGELFF.